These 23 T cell receptor beta chains were sequenced from one sample in a study of CD8 T cells in ankylosing spondylitis. TCRdb fed the 5' RACE reads into MiXCR, producing one record per CDR3 protein. The sample has roughly 260,000 distinct CDR3 sequences; 20% are singletons. Specimen: blood, either unsorted or a sorted T cell fraction (not recorded which). These receptors all come from a male donor with ankylosing spondylitis or in good health (not recorded which).

In regard to this clonotype: Germline and junction disagree at one end, which may indicate a read error. J is TRBJ2-1 and V is TRBV5-1; D tentatively reads TRBD1 or TRBD2 (5 bases each). Germline values: CDR1 SGHRS, CDR2 YFSETQ. The CDR3 extends over 16 amino acids. DNA for the CDR3: TGCGCCAGCAGCCCGGGGACCACCCCTTCCTCCAATGAGCAGTTCTTC. It yields the protein CASSPGTTPSSNEQFF.

In this sample, this clonotype turned up a few times. V gene TRBV21-1 combines with J gene TRBJ2-3; TRBD1 is the table's D call, not checked against the DNA. TRBV21-1 is an annotated pseudogene. This CDR3 has 15 amino acids. DNA for the CDR3: TGTGCCAGCAGCAAAGGAAGACAGATCACAGATACGCAGTATTTT. This translates into CASSKGRQITDTQYF.

The chain links TRBV7-3 to TRBJ2-1; TRBD2 might be the D (5 bases). The CDR3 contains 14 residues. CDR1 and CDR2 (germline): SGHTA, FQGTGA. Trimming stripped 0 bases from V and 6 bases from J, with 9 bases between. The CDR3 here is CASSLTPSINEQFF. CDR3 nucleotide sequence: TGTGCCAGCAGCTTAACCCCTAGCATCAATGAGCAGTTCTTC.

This rearrangement joins TRBV5-1 to TRBJ1-1, with D possibly TRBD1 on 5 matching bases. With 4 bases removed from V and 2 bases from J, the gap between germline ends came to 21 bases. The CDR3 covers 17 residues. Looked up from germline, CDR1 is SGHRS and CDR2 is YFSETQ. As DNA, the CDR3 is TGCGCCAGCAGCCCGTCCCGGGGCAGCTTTGACAACACTGAAGCTTTCTTT. Encoded protein: CASSPSRGSFDNTEAFF.

This chain links TRBV5-1 with TRBJ2-2, with D unresolved. Germline V lookup: CDR1 SGHRS, CDR2 YFSETQ. The CDR3 contains 15 residues. Trimming pared 2 bases from V and 5 bases from J, leaving 13 bases between. CDR3 sequence reads: CASSLGVSGTGELFF. CDR3 sequence (DNA): TGCGCCAGCAGCTTAGGCGTGTCTGGGACCGGGGAGCTGTTTTTT.

The sample holds one count of this clonotype. CDR3 in amino acids: CAISASGPSTDTQYF. In nucleotides, the CDR3 is TGTGCCATCAGTGCTAGCGGGCCAAGCACAGATACGCAGTATTTT. This chain joins TRBV10-3 and TRBJ2-3, with 8 bases fitting TRBD2. The V gene's germline CDR1 is ENHRY and CDR2 SYGVKD. Trimming cost V 4 bases and J 0 bases; bases outside gene matches: 3. The CDR3 sequence is 15 residues long.

A note on this clonotype: An end of the junction differs from the germline gene, which may be a read error. V gene TRBV20-1 combines with J gene TRBJ2-3; 9 positions agree with TRBD1. The germline gives CDR1 DFQATT, CDR2 SNEGSKA (reference sequence). The CDR3 sequence is 18 residues long. The CDR3 bases are TGCTGTGCTAGGGTGCTGGCGCCGCGGGACAGGGCAACAGATACGCAGTATTTT. As protein: CCARVLAPRDRATDTQYF.

This clonotype was seen only a few times. The genes are TRBV12-3 or TRBV12-4 and TRBJ2-1; no reliable D call. V lost 7 bases and J lost 6, with 10 bases in between. The CDR3 has 12 amino acids. Here the CDR3 DNA reads TGTGCCAGCACCTCAAGTGGCAATGAGCAGTTCTTC. Protein: CASTSSGNEQFF.

In its sample, this clonotype was seen many times. This sequence joins TRBV6-5 and TRBJ2-5; a weak D match, TRBD2 (6 bases). CDR3 length: 15 amino acids. The germline CDR1 and CDR2 sequences are MNHEY and SVGAGI. V was pared by 0 bases and J by 5 bases, with 13 bases between. The chain's CDR3 is CASSYSSGERETQYF. DNA for the CDR3: TGTGCCAGCAGTTACTCCTCGGGAGAAAGGGAGACCCAGTACTTC.

This clonotype has more than one count but fewer than ten. One junction end does not reproduce the germline sequence, and a read error may be involved. The chain carries TRBV19 and TRBJ1-5, with D possibly matching TRBD1 (5 bases). Germline CDR1 reads LNHDA; CDR2 reads SQIVND (reference sequence). CDR3 length: 12 amino acids. CDR3 nucleotides: TGTGCCAGTAACCTCCACCCGGGGCCATTCTCGTTT. This gives the protein CASNLHPGPFSF.

This chain joins TRBV12-3 or TRBV12-4 and TRBJ2-1; no clear D. The CDR3 is 10 amino acids. V was cut by 10 bases and J by 5 bases, with 6 bases left in between. This chain's CDR3 is CATTHNEQFF. Here the CDR3 DNA reads TGTGCCACCACCCACAATGAGCAGTTCTTC.

This clonotype has a handful of counts. The rearrangement links TRBV5-1 to TRBJ2-7, with D possibly TRBD2 on 6 matching bases. The V gene lost 4 bases and the J gene lost 0 bases, with 20 bases spanning the gap. Germline V lookup: CDR1 SGHRS, CDR2 YFSETQ. The CDR3 sequence is 17 residues long. CDR3 in DNA: TGCGCCAGCAGCCAGAACCCATATGGGGGAGGCTCCTACGAGCAGTACGTC. Its translation: CASSQNPYGGGSYEQYV.

J is TRBJ2-7 and V is TRBV7-8; D may correspond to TRBD1 or TRBD2 (6 bases each). The CDR3 is 14 amino acids. Germline values: CDR1 SGHVS, CDR2 FQNEAQ. V shed 5 bases and J shed 5 bases, with 16 bases lying between them. The CDR3 reads CASSGGQGVDEQYV. The CDR3 coding sequence is TGTGCCAGCAGCGGGGGGCAGGGTGTAGACGAGCAGTACGTC.

The genes are TRBV3-1 and TRBJ1-5; TRBD1 might be the D (6 bases). Germline CDR1 LGHDT, CDR2 YNNKEL (reference sequence). The CDR3 consists of 14 residues. V was clipped by 1 base and J by 10 bases, with 14 bases between them. The CDR3 loop is CASSQGTVVRPQHF. DNA for the CDR3: TGTGCCAGCAGCCAAGGGACAGTAGTAAGACCCCAGCATTTT. The full variable domain, completed using reference TRBV3-1 and TRBJ1-5, is DTAVSQTPKYLVTQMGNDKSIKCEQNLGHDTMYWYKQDSKKFLKIMFSYNNKELIINETVPNRFSPKSPDKAHLNLHINSLELGDSAVYFCASSQGTVVRPQHFGDGTRLSIL.

The chain recombines TRBV5-6 with TRBJ2-2, with TRBD2 matching 12 bases. CDR3 length: 15 residues. CDR1 and CDR2 (germline): SGHDT, YYEEEE. Trimming removed 4 bases from V and 7 bases from J; junction bases left unmatched: 5. Written as DNA, the CDR3 is TGTGCCAGCAGCCAACTAGCGGGAGGCGTCGGGGAGCTGTTTTTT. Translation: CASSQLAGGVGELFF.

The rearrangement links TRBV7-9 to TRBJ2-4, with D perhaps matching TRBD2 (6 bases). Germline V gene lookup returns CDR1 SEHNR and CDR2 FQNEAQ (reference sequence). The CDR3 runs to 13 residues. Trimming left V 5 bases short and J 9 bases short, with 14 bases between. In DNA, the CDR3 is TGTGCCAGCAGCCTAAGCCCCGGGGGCATTCAGTACTTC. Translation gives CASSLSPGGIQYF.

The chain links TRBV12-3 or TRBV12-4 to TRBJ1-2, with D maybe TRBD1 (5 bases). The CDR3 contains 15 residues. V was shortened by 1 base and J by 4 bases, with 13 bases between the two germline ends. The CDR3 DNA is TGTGCCAGCAGTTTAGGGGCGCAGGGCCTCTATGGCTACACCTTC. Amino acid sequence: CASSLGAQGLYGYTF.

This clonotype has just a few counts. V and J are TRBV18 and TRBJ1-2; D not certain. V lost 2 bases and J lost 7, with 11 bases in between. Germline CDR1 is KGHSH and CDR2 is LQKENI. The CDR3 contains 13 residues. The CDR3 DNA is TGTGCCAGCTCACCAAACAGTGTAGCTGGCTACACCTTC. Encoded protein: CASSPNSVAGYTF.

The chain joins TRBV3-1 to TRBJ1-1; D gene ambiguous. V lost 2 bases to trimming and J lost 0 bases, with 4 bases between them. Germline-derived CDR1 and CDR2 are LGHDT and YNNKEL (reference sequence). CDR3 size: 13 residues. CDR3 protein: CASSQQMNTEAFF. The CDR3 region has the DNA TGTGCCAGCAGCCAACAGATGAACACTGAAGCTTTCTTT.

V usage is TRBV28 and J usage is TRBJ1-3; the D is unclear. Trimming shortened V by 7 bases and J by 0 bases, and 13 bases separated the two germline ends. From germline, CDR1 is MDHEN and CDR2 SYDVKM. This CDR3 comprises 15 residues. The DNA for the CDR3 is TGTGCCAGCACCCCCTCCGCGGGCTCTGGAAACACCATATATTTT. Its protein product is CASTPSAGSGNTIYF.

V and J are TRBV20-1 and TRBJ2-3; 10 nucleotides align to TRBD2. The CDR3 length is 14 residues. Germline V gene lookup returns CDR1 DFQATT and CDR2 SNEGSKA (reference sequence). V gave up 5 bases and J gave up 3 bases; unmatched junction bases: 5. The CDR3 DNA is TGCAGTGCTTTGAGCGGGGGGGGTACAGATACGCAGTATTTT. Encoded protein: CSALSGGGTDTQYF.

J is TRBJ1-6 and V is TRBV12-3 or TRBV12-4; D remains ambiguous. Trimming removed 6 bases from V and 8 bases from J, with 11 bases in between. The CDR3 has 13 amino acids. The CDR3 region is CASSPALDSPLHF. The DNA for the CDR3 is TGTGCCAGCAGCCCCGCGTTGGATTCACCCCTCCACTTT.

This clonotype appeared a few times. The V call is TRBV29-1, the J call TRBJ2-4; 7 bases are shared with TRBD2. After removal of 2 bases from V and 7 bases from J, the junction contained 2 bases not matched to a gene. Germline loops: CDR1 SQVTM, CDR2 ANQGSEA. There are 12 residues in the CDR3. The CDR3 DNA sequence: TGCAGCGTTGAATTGGGAGGGAACATTCAGTACTTC. Amino acid sequence: CSVELGGNIQYF.